This TCR beta chain comes out of a study of CD8 T cells in Susac syndrome. This CDR3 is built from 14 residues. Germline assignment: CDR1 SQVTM and CDR2 ANQGSEA. V lost 3 bases and J lost 1, with 12 bases in between. This clonotype was picked up one time. RNA amounts of about 0.45 to 1 ug underwent reverse transcription with random hexamers. An immunoSEQ multiplex PCR generated amplified TCR beta CDR3 products spanning 54 Vbeta and 13 Jbeta. Each CDR3 protein gets one entry after TCRdb re-called the immunoSEQ multiplex PCR reads with MiXCR. The sample holds some 150,000 distinct CDR3 sequences, around 95% seen once. Sequencing of TCR beta was carried out in blood CD8+ and CD4+ T cells. Negative isolation was applied to CD8+ and CD4+ T cells, and FACS enrichment was applied to TEMRA cells.

This clonotype originated in a human donor with Susac syndrome. The chain is built from TRBV29-1 and TRBJ1-1; D may be TRBD1 (6 bases). The specimen sequenced was CD4+ T cells from PBMCs. The CDR3 is CSVDTGRKNTEAFF. CDR3 coding DNA: TGCAGCGTTGATACAGGGAGGAAGAACACTGAAGCTTTCTTT.